The 27 T cell receptor beta chains given below trace back to one sample, sequenced in a study of blood T cells in healthy people across ages. Primed by a sample-barcoded 5' primer and a J-beta primer mix, a second PCR proceeded for 7 to 11 cycles. Each CDR3 protein is one row after TCRdb ran MiXCR on the 5' RACE reads. Of around 2 million distinct CDR3 sequences in the sample, 30% to 40% were seen once. The sequencing input was blood. The receptors derive from a human donor in good health.

This clonotype was seen a handful of times. The V and J genes are TRBV20-1 and TRBJ2-3; D unclear. The CDR3 length is 13 residues. Germline V gives CDR1 DFQATT, CDR2 SNEGSKA (reference sequence). Trimming stripped 7 bases from V and 4 bases from J, with 15 bases between. The CDR3 loop is CSESIENSDTQYF. The DNA of the CDR3 is TGCAGTGAGTCTATAGAGAATTCAGATACGCAGTATTTT.

V usage is TRBV12-3 or TRBV12-4 and J usage is TRBJ2-7; D might be TRBD1 (6 bases). Trimming took 2 bases from V and 0 from J, leaving 14 bases between them. The CDR3 spans 16 residues. The CDR3 loop is CASSLKRQDLSYEQYF. CDR3 nucleotide sequence: TGTGCCAGCAGTTTAAAAAGACAGGACCTCTCCTACGAGCAGTACTTC.

This clonotype showed up just a few times. This chain joins TRBV7-2 and TRBJ2-1, with D unresolved. CDR1 and CDR2 from the germline V gene are SGHTA and FQGNSA. CDR3 size: 14 residues. Trimming pared 4 bases from V and 8 bases from J, leaving 15 bases between. The CDR3 reads CASSSTDFVYEQFF. DNA of the CDR3: TGTGCCAGCAGCTCGACGGATTTTGTTTATGAGCAGTTCTTC.

The count of this clonotype is one. The chain has TRBV14 and TRBJ1-2; D not resolved. Trimming pared 1 base from V and 1 base from J, leaving 10 bases between. The CDR3 covers 15 residues. CDR1 and CDR2 from the germline V gene are SGHDN and FVKESK. The CDR3 DNA reads TGTGCCAGCAGCCAAGCAAACGGTTATAACTATGGCTACACCTTC. Its translation: CASSQANGYNYGYTF. Full variable domain (remainder filled in from reference TRBV14 and TRBJ1-2): EAGVTQFPSHSVIEKGQTVTLRCDPISGHDNLYWYRRVMGKEIKFLLHFVKESKQDESGMPNNRFLAERTGGTYSTLKVQPAELEDSGVYFCASSQANGYNYGYTFGSGTRLTVV.

The V and J genes are TRBV7-2 and TRBJ1-2; 7 bases are a match to TRBD1. This CDR3 has 12 amino acids. The junction had 7 bases not matched to a gene; V was cut back by 1 base and J by 14 bases. Germline CDR1 and CDR2: SGHTA and FQGNSA. The CDR3 DNA reads TGTGCCAGCAGCTTAGGAACAGGGGTTCGGACCTTC. It encodes CASSLGTGVRTF.

This sequence joins TRBV9 and TRBJ1-6; no firm D call. Trimming stripped 0 bases from V and 7 bases from J, with 11 bases between. CDR1 SGDLS and CDR2 YYNGEE come from the germline V gene. The CDR3 spans 15 residues. The CDR3 spells CASSVGSGENSPLHF. Here the CDR3 DNA reads TGTGCCAGCAGCGTAGGTTCGGGCGAGAATTCACCCCTCCACTTT.

The chain recombines TRBV10-3 with TRBJ1-2; D unresolved. The CDR3 runs 14 residues. Trimming removed 1 base at V and 1 base at J, with 7 bases between. Looked up from germline, CDR1 is ENHRY and CDR2 is SYGVKD. The CDR3 loop is CAISEFGSNYGYTF. CDR3 sequence (DNA): TGTGCCATCAGTGAGTTCGGTAGTAACTATGGCTACACCTTC.

The sample holds a few counts of this clonotype. Here the CDR3 reads CASSLWDSQYHTF. The CDR3 region has the DNA TGCGCCAGCAGCTTGTGGGACTCGCAATACCACACCTTC. The chain links TRBV5-1 to TRBJ1-2; a possible D gene is TRBD1 (5 bases). This CDR3 contains 13 residues. CDR1 SGHRS and CDR2 YFSETQ come from the germline V gene. V lost 1 base to trimming and J lost 12 bases, with 16 bases between them.

This clonotype was recorded at least ten times. V and J are TRBV5-1 and TRBJ2-3; D uncertain. From germline, CDR1 is SGHRS and CDR2 YFSETQ. CDR3 size: 14 residues. V was cut by 0 bases and J by 6 bases, with 11 bases left in between. This CDR3 reads CASSLAPPPDTQYF. CDR3 bases: TGCGCCAGCAGCTTGGCCCCCCCACCCGATACGCAGTATTTT.

The J gene is TRBJ1-5, the V gene TRBV5-1; the match to TRBD1 covers 9 bases. The CDR3 extends over 15 amino acids. The germline V gene encodes CDR1 SGHRS and CDR2 YFSETQ. Losses at the gene ends were 4 bases for V and 6 bases for J; bases not matched to a gene: 8. This CDR3 is CASSLQGARGQPQHF. Written as DNA, the CDR3 is TGCGCCAGCAGCCTACAGGGGGCGAGGGGTCAGCCCCAGCATTTT.

This clonotype was observed a few times. The chain has TRBV7-2 and TRBJ1-6, with D maybe TRBD1 (6 bases). CDR3 length: 14 amino acids. Germline assignment: CDR1 SGHTA and CDR2 FQGNSA. V was trimmed by 3 bases and J by 9 bases, leaving 12 bases between them. Written as DNA, the CDR3 is TGTGCCAGCAGCTTGCAGGGGTTTAGTTCACCCCTCCACTTT. The encoded protein is CASSLQGFSSPLHF.

This chain uses TRBV11-2 with TRBJ1-2; D not resolved. The germline V gene encodes CDR1 SGHAT and CDR2 FQNNGV. The CDR3 has 14 residues. V was trimmed by 4 bases and J by 8 bases, leaving 17 bases between them. CDR3 amino acids: CASSSPREVQGYTF. The CDR3 DNA reads TGTGCCAGCAGCTCCCCGCGGGAGGTACAAGGCTACACCTTC.

The chain is built from TRBV28 and TRBJ2-7; D perhaps matches TRBD2 (5 bases). Germline values: CDR1 MDHEN, CDR2 SYDVKM. Trimming removed 3 bases from V and 5 bases from J, with 14 bases in between. The CDR3 extends over 14 amino acids. The CDR3 sequence: CASSFSPAVDEQYF. The CDR3 DNA reads TGTGCCAGCAGTTTCAGCCCAGCGGTGGACGAGCAGTACTTC.

This clonotype occurred a few times. This chain uses TRBV10-3 with TRBJ2-3; tentative D call: TRBD1 (5 bases). Deletions cut 10 bases from V and 1 base from J, with 12 bases between. CDR3 length equals 13 residues. CDR1 ENHRY and CDR2 SYGVKD come from the germline V gene. CDR3: CASDQGGTDTQYF. CDR3 nucleotides: TGTGCCAGTGACCAGGGTGGCACAGATACGCAGTATTTT.

The chain recombines TRBV5-1 with TRBJ2-3; 9 bases align to TRBD2. Germline-derived CDR1 and CDR2 are SGHRS and YFSETQ. V was clipped by 5 bases and J by 6 bases; unmatched bases: 10. The CDR3 contains 15 residues. The DNA of the CDR3 is TGCGCCAGCAGTGGGCTAGCGGGGCCCCGGGATACGCAGTATTTT. Translation gives CASSGLAGPRDTQYF.

This clonotype has more than one count but fewer than ten. CDR3: CASSQGARSRGRSEAFF. Here the CDR3 DNA reads TGCGCCAGCAGCCAAGGGGCTCGATCGAGGGGGCGGTCTGAAGCTTTCTTT. V is TRBV4-3 and J is TRBJ1-1; 7 positions match TRBD1. This CDR3 region has 17 residues. The germline V gene encodes CDR1 LGHNA and CDR2 YSLEER. Losses at the gene ends were 1 base for V and 6 bases for J; bases not matched to a gene: 14.

This chain uses TRBV6-2 or TRBV6-3 with TRBJ1-5; 9 bases agree with TRBD1. Germline-derived CDR1 and CDR2 are MNHEY and SVGEGT. Trimming cost V 6 bases and J 4 bases; bases outside gene matches: 7. The CDR3 has 15 residues. The CDR3 spells CASSYGTGKNQPQHF. The DNA for the CDR3 is TGTGCCAGCAGCTACGGGACAGGGAAAAATCAGCCCCAGCATTTT.

In its sample, this clonotype was seen many times. This sequence joins TRBV19 and TRBJ1-2; 8 nucleotides line up with TRBD1. The V segment lost 6 bases and the J segment 7 bases; nucleotides outside the gene matches: 7. The CDR3 is 13 residues long. Germline-derived CDR1 and CDR2 are LNHDA and SQIVND (reference sequence). The CDR3 coding sequence is TGTGCCAGTAGCCCGGACAGGGAGAGTGGCTACACCTTC. It translates to CASSPDRESGYTF.

In regard to this clonotype: Being one base from a much bigger clone, this may be a read error. V usage is TRBV5-5 and J usage is TRBJ2-5; D might be TRBD1 (6 bases). The CDR3 length is 13 residues. Germline CDR1 is SGHKS and CDR2 is YYEKEE (reference sequence). The V and J ends lost 0 bases and 5 bases respectively, with 8 bases between them. For the CDR3, the DNA is TGTGCCAGCAGCTTGGGACAGGTGGAGACCCAGTACTTC. It yields the protein CASSLGQVETQYF.

This clonotype was seen only a few times. The V call is TRBV30, the J call TRBJ1-3; the D is unclear. Germline CDR1 and CDR2: GTSNPN and SVGIG (reference sequence). This CDR3 comprises 11 residues. V was clipped by 2 bases and J by 4 bases, with 3 bases between them. The CDR3 DNA reads as TGTGCCTGGAGTACAGGAAACACCATATATTTT. It translates to CAWSTGNTIYF.

This chain connects TRBV3-1 to TRBJ2-3; no clear D. Trimming took 5 bases from V and 4 from J, leaving 7 bases between them. The germline V gene encodes CDR1 LGHDT and CDR2 YNNKEL (reference sequence). The CDR3 spans 12 residues. The CDR3 here is CASSWPADTQYF. In DNA, the CDR3 is TGTGCCAGCAGCTGGCCGGCAGATACGCAGTATTTT.

This clonotype was detected a few times. The chain employs TRBV29-1 and TRBJ1-2, with a possible D match to TRBD1 (6 bases). CDR1 and CDR2 from the germline V gene are SQVTM and ANQGSEA. V was clipped by 6 bases and J by 5 bases, with 19 bases between them. This CDR3 is 14 amino acids long. CDR3: CSVRGNRDMYGYTF. CDR3 coding DNA: TGCAGCGTCCGGGGGAACAGGGATATGTATGGCTACACCTTC.

The chain combines TRBV12-3 or TRBV12-4 with TRBJ1-5; TRBD1 matches at 8 bases. This CDR3 region has 20 residues. The V gene end was trimmed by 2 bases and the J gene end by 0 bases; junction bases not matched to a gene: 15. This chain's CDR3 is CASSLSPPGTGDYSNQPQHF. In nucleotides, the CDR3 is TGTGCCAGCAGTTTAAGCCCGCCCGGGACAGGTGACTATAGCAATCAGCCCCAGCATTTT.

The chain combines TRBV7-2 with TRBJ2-7; 9 nucleotides agree with TRBD2. The trim removed 5 bases at V and 5 bases at J, leaving 13 bases unmatched. The CDR3 is 16 amino acids. Germline V lookup: CDR1 SGHTA, CDR2 FQGNSA. CDR3: CASSRPAGGPQNEQYF. The CDR3 DNA reads as TGTGCCAGCAGCCGCCCTGCGGGGGGGCCCCAAAACGAGCAGTACTTC.

This chain uses TRBV4-3 with TRBJ2-3; 10 positions agree with TRBD2. J lost 5 bases, V lost 3 bases, and 5 bases had no gene match. Germline V gene lookup returns CDR1 LGHNA and CDR2 YSLEER. The length of the CDR3 is 15 residues. The DNA for the CDR3 is TGCGCCAGCAGCCACGGACTAGCGGATGGAGATACGCAGTATTTT. Translated, it gives CASSHGLADGDTQYF.

This chain uses TRBV20-1 with TRBJ2-7, with 7 bases fitting TRBD1. The V gene end was trimmed by 5 bases and the J gene end by 3 bases; junction bases not matched to a gene: 10. There are 14 residues in the CDR3. Germline V gives CDR1 DFQATT, CDR2 SNEGSKA (reference sequence). The CDR3 sequence: CSARPGTALYEQYF. For the CDR3, the DNA is TGCAGTGCTCGTCCCGGGACAGCCCTCTACGAGCAGTACTTC.

The chain is built from TRBV21-1 and TRBJ2-5; TRBD1, the table's D call, lacks a check against the DNA. TRBV21-1 is designated a pseudogene. The CDR3 is 14 amino acids. The CDR3, as DNA: TGTGCCAGCAGCCAGGGGAGGCAAGAAGAGACCCAGTACTTC. Translated: CASSQGRQEETQYF.